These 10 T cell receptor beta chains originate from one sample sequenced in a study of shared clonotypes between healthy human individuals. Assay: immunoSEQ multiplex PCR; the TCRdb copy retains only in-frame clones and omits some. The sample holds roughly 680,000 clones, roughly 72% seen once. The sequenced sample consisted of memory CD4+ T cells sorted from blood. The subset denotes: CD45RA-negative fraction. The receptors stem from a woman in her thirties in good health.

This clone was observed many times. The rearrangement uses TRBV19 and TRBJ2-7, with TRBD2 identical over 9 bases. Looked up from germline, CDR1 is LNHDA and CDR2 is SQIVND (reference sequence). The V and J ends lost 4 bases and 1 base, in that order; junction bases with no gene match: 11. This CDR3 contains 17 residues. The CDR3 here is CASSTKGLGLASYEQYF. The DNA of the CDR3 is TGTGCCAGTAGTACCAAAGGTCTGGGACTAGCATCCTACGAGCAGTACTTC.

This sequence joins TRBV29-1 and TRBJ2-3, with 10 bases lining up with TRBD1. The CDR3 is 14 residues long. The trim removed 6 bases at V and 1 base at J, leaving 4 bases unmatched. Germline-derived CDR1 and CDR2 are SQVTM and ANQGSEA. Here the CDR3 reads CSVPGQGRTDTQYF. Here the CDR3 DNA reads TGCAGCGTGCCGGGACAGGGGCGCACAGATACGCAGTATTTT.

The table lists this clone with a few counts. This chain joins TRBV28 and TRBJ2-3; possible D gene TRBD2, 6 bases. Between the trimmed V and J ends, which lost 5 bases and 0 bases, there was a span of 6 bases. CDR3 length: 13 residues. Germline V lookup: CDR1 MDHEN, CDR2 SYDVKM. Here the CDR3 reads CASSGGSTDTQYF. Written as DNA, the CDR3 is TGTGCCAGCAGTGGGGGGAGCACAGATACGCAGTATTTT. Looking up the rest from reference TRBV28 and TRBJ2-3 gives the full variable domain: DVKVTQSSRYLVKRTGEKVFLECVQDMDHENMFWYRQDPGLGLRLIYFSYDVKMKEKGDIPEGYSVSREKKERFSLILESASTNQTSMYLCASSGGSTDTQYFGPGTRLTVL.

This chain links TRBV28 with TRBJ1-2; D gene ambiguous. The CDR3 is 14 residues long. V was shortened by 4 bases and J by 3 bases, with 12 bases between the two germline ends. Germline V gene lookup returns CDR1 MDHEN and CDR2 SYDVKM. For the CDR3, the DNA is TGTGCCAGCAGTTCTGGACCGAGTGACTATGGCTACACCTTC. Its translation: CASSSGPSDYGYTF.

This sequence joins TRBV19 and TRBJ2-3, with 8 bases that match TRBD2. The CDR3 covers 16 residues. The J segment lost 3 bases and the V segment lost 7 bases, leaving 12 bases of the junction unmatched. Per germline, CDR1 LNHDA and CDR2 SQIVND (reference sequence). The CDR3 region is CASKRLAGPGTDTQYF. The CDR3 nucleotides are TGTGCCAGTAAGAGGCTAGCGGGCCCGGGGACAGATACGCAGTATTTT.

The chain's CDR3 is CASRTSLSYEQYF. As DNA, the CDR3 is TGTGCCAGCAGAACTAGCCTTTCCTACGAGCAGTACTTC. The rearrangement joins TRBV2 to TRBJ2-7, with D perhaps TRBD2 (6 bases). V was trimmed by 6 bases and J by 1 base, leaving 10 bases between them. The CDR3 loop spans 13 amino acids. Germline V gives CDR1 SNHLY, CDR2 FYNNEI.

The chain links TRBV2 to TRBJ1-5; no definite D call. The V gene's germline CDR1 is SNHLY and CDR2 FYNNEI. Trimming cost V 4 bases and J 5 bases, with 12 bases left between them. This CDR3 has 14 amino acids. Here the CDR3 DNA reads TGTGCCAGCAGTGGGGTTTCGGGAGATCAGCCCCAGCATTTT. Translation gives CASSGVSGDQPQHF.

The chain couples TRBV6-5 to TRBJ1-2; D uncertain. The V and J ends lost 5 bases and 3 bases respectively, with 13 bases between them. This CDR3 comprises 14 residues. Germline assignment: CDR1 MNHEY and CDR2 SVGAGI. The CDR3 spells CASSRFSSDYGYTF. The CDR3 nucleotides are TGTGCCAGCAGTCGGTTTAGCAGCGACTATGGCTACACCTTC.

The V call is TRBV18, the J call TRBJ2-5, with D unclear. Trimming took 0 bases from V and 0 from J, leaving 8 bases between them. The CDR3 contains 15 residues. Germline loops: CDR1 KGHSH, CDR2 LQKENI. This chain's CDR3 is CASSPPERNQETQYF. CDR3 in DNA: TGTGCCAGCTCACCACCGGAGCGAAACCAAGAGACCCAGTACTTC.

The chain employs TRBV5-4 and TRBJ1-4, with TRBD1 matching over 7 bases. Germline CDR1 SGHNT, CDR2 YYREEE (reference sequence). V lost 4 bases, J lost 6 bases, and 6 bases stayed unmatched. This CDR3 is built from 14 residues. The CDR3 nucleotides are TGTGCCAGCAGCCAGACAGGGTACGATGAAAAACTGTTTTTT. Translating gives CASSQTGYDEKLFF.